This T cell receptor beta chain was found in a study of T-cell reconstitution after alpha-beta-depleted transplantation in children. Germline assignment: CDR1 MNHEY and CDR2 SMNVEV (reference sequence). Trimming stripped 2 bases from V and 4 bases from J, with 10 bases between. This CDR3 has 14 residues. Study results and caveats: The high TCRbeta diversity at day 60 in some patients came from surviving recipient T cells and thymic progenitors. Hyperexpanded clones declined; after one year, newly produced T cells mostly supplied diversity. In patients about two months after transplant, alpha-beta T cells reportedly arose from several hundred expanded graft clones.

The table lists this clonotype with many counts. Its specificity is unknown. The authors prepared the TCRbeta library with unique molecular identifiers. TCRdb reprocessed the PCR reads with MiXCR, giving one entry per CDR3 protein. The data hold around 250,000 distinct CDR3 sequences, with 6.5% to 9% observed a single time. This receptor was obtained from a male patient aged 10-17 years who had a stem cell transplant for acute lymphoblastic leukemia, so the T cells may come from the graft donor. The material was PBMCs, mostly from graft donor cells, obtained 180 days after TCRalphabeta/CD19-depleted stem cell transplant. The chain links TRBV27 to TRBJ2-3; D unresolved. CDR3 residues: CASSLTYRADTQYF. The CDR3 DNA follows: TGTGCCAGCAGTTTAACCTACCGGGCAGATACGCAGTATTTT.